The rows below give T cell receptor beta chains drawn from one sample of a study of cytomegalovirus exposure and HLA in healthy donors. Sequenced by immunoSEQ multiplex PCR; TCRdb stores in-frame clones only, minus some. This sample yields about 120,000 clones, of which approximately 87% are seen a single time; 20% belongs to the top ten. Sequencing was performed on PBMCs. The receptors derive from a man younger than 30 in good health and CMV-seropositive. Each CDR3 is given with its conserved first and last residue. Each record gives: CDR3 DNA, CDR3 protein, V gene, clone size, J gene, D gene, CDR3 length. The D gene is left open where the match is weak. Clone size is shown for a subset of rows, as once, few, many or a class of expanded clone.

CDR3 DNA: TGTGCCAGCAGCTCGGACAGGGGGCGTCCCCTCTATAATTCACCCCTCCACTTT
CDR3 protein: CASSSDRGRPLYNSPLHF
V gene: TRBV11-2
clone size: NA
J gene: TRBJ1-6
D gene: TRBD1
CDR3 length: 18

CDR3 DNA: TGTGCCAGCAGCACTTCGGCAGGGGGCACTGAAGCTTTCTTT
CDR3 protein: CASSTSAGGTEAFF
V gene: TRBV9
clone size: NA
J gene: TRBJ1-1
D gene: TRBD1
CDR3 length: 14

CDR3 DNA: TGTGCCAGCAGTTACTCGGCCCAGACATGGAAACAGCCCCAGCATTTT
CDR3 protein: CASSYSAQTWKQPQHF
V gene: TRBV6-5
clone size: NA
J gene: TRBJ1-5
D gene: NA
CDR3 length: 16

CDR3 DNA: TGTGCCAGCAGCGATAGCGGGGGGTCTAACACAGATACGCAGTATTTT
CDR3 protein: CASSDSGGSNTDTQYF
V gene: TRBV9
clone size: few
J gene: TRBJ2-3
D gene: TRBD2
CDR3 length: 16

CDR3 DNA: TGCGCCAGCAGCTTGGTGGGAGGGCCAGCCTACGAGCAGTACTTC
CDR3 protein: CASSLVGGPAYEQYF
V gene: TRBV5-1
clone size: NA
J gene: TRBJ2-7
D gene: TRBD2
CDR3 length: 15

CDR3 DNA: TGTGCCAGCAGCTTCCCGCTAGCGGGGGTCACCCTGGGAGAGACCCAGTACTTC
CDR3 protein: CASSFPLAGVTLGETQYF
V gene: TRBV7-2
clone size: NA
J gene: TRBJ2-5
D gene: TRBD2
CDR3 length: 18

CDR3 DNA: TGTGCCAGCGCCCTAGGTGAAAAACTGTTTTTT
CDR3 protein: CASALGEKLFF
V gene: TRBV6-5
clone size: NA
J gene: TRBJ1-4
D gene: NA
CDR3 length: 11

CDR3 DNA: TGTGCCAGCAGCCCCCCCAGGGGGCGATGGGAAAAACTGTTTTTT
CDR3 protein: CASSPPRGRWEKLFF
V gene: TRBV27
clone size: NA
J gene: TRBJ1-4
D gene: TRBD1
CDR3 length: 15

CDR3 DNA: TGTGCCAGTAGTGTCCAGGGCGCGAACACCGGGGAGCTGTTTTTT
CDR3 protein: CASSVQGANTGELFF
V gene: TRBV19
clone size: NA
J gene: TRBJ2-2
D gene: NA
CDR3 length: 15

CDR3 DNA: TGTGCCAGCAAACGGTGGAACACTGAAGCTTTCTTT
CDR3 protein: CASKRWNTEAFF
V gene: TRBV6-5
clone size: NA
J gene: TRBJ1-1
D gene: NA
CDR3 length: 12

CDR3 DNA: TGTGCCAGCTCACAATCGGACAGATCCCCTCACGAGCAGTACTTC
CDR3 protein: CASSQSDRSPHEQYF
V gene: TRBV18
clone size: NA
J gene: TRBJ2-7
D gene: NA
CDR3 length: 15

CDR3 DNA: TGTGCCAGCAGCTCCCCCAGGGGAAACACTGAAGCTTTCTTT
CDR3 protein: CASSSPRGNTEAFF
V gene: TRBV7-2
clone size: NA
J gene: TRBJ1-1
D gene: NA
CDR3 length: 14

CDR3 DNA: TGTGCCAGCAGCTTCGGACAGGGCGCTGAAGCTTTCTTT
CDR3 protein: CASSFGQGAEAFF
V gene: TRBV11-3
clone size: NA
J gene: TRBJ1-1
D gene: TRBD1
CDR3 length: 13

CDR3 DNA: TGCGCCAGCAGCGTATCCGCCGGGACAGGGATCCCAGATACGCAGTATTTT
CDR3 protein: CASSVSAGTGIPDTQYF
V gene: TRBV5-1
clone size: NA
J gene: TRBJ2-3
D gene: TRBD1
CDR3 length: 17

CDR3 DNA: TGTGCCAGCGCGATATCAGACTTCTATGGCTACACCTTC
CDR3 protein: CASAISDFYGYTF
V gene: TRBV19
clone size: NA
J gene: TRBJ1-2
D gene: NA
CDR3 length: 13

CDR3 DNA: TGCGCCAGCAGCGCAACCGGGACAGGGCGCTCCTACAATGAGCAGTTCTTC
CDR3 protein: CASSATGTGRSYNEQFF
V gene: TRBV10-1
clone size: NA
J gene: TRBJ2-1
D gene: TRBD1
CDR3 length: 17

CDR3 DNA: TGTGCCAGCAGTTTATCTCCGGGACTAGCGACAGATACGCAGTATTTT
CDR3 protein: CASSLSPGLATDTQYF
V gene: TRBV27
clone size: NA
J gene: TRBJ2-3
D gene: TRBD2
CDR3 length: 16

CDR3 DNA: TGTGCCAGCAGCTTCTGGCAGGGGGACATTGACTATGGCTACACCTTC
CDR3 protein: CASSFWQGDIDYGYTF
V gene: TRBV5-6
clone size: NA
J gene: TRBJ1-2
D gene: TRBD1
CDR3 length: 16

CDR3 DNA: TGTGCCAGCAGCCCCGGGAGTCTCAGCTATGGCTACACCTTC
CDR3 protein: CASSPGSLSYGYTF
V gene: TRBV4-2
clone size: once
J gene: TRBJ1-2
D gene: NA
CDR3 length: 14

CDR3 DNA: TGCGCCAGCAGTTTAACAGGAAGTTGGATCCAGCCCCAGCATTTT
CDR3 protein: CASSLTGSWIQPQHF
V gene: TRBV4-1
clone size: NA
J gene: TRBJ1-5
D gene: NA
CDR3 length: 15

CDR3 DNA: TGTGCCTGGAGGACGGCGGGGGGAGAGGTTCAGACCCAGTACTTC
CDR3 protein: CAWRTAGGEVQTQYF
V gene: TRBV30
clone size: NA
J gene: TRBJ2-5
D gene: TRBD2
CDR3 length: 15

CDR3 DNA: TGTGCCAGCAGCCAGACAGGGGTGCGGAATGGCTACACCTTC
CDR3 protein: CASSQTGVRNGYTF
V gene: TRBV16
clone size: NA
J gene: TRBJ1-2
D gene: TRBD1
CDR3 length: 14

CDR3 DNA: TGTGCCAGCAGCGCGGGGACTAGCGGGGTTTCAGATACGCAGTATTTT
CDR3 protein: CASSAGTSGVSDTQYF
V gene: TRBV9
clone size: NA
J gene: TRBJ2-3
D gene: TRBD2
CDR3 length: 16

CDR3 DNA: TGTGCCAGCAGTCCCGGGGATAGGGCCGGGGAGCTGTTTTTT
CDR3 protein: CASSPGDRAGELFF
V gene: TRBV6-5
clone size: NA
J gene: TRBJ2-2
D gene: NA
CDR3 length: 14

CDR3 DNA: TGCGCCAGCAGCCAGGGACTAGCGGGGGGGATAGATACGCAGTATTTT
CDR3 protein: CASSQGLAGGIDTQYF
V gene: TRBV4-1
clone size: NA
J gene: TRBJ2-3
D gene: TRBD2
CDR3 length: 16

CDR3 DNA: TGTGCCAGCAGCTTCCAGGACTTACCCTACACTGAAGCTTTCTTT
CDR3 protein: CASSFQDLPYTEAFF
V gene: TRBV9
clone size: NA
J gene: TRBJ1-1
D gene: NA
CDR3 length: 15

CDR3 DNA: TGTGCCAGCACCCAGAAGAGGTTCACTGAAGCTTTCTTT
CDR3 protein: CASTQKRFTEAFF
V gene: TRBV13
clone size: NA
J gene: TRBJ1-1
D gene: NA
CDR3 length: 13

CDR3 DNA: TGTGCCAGCAGGCTTGACAGTACCAATCAGCCCCAGCATTTT
CDR3 protein: CASRLDSTNQPQHF
V gene: TRBV6-1
clone size: once
J gene: TRBJ1-5
D gene: NA
CDR3 length: 14

CDR3 DNA: TGTGCCAGCAGCCTTATTCCCGGGACAGGGGGTTACAATGAGCAGTTCTTC
CDR3 protein: CASSLIPGTGGYNEQFF
V gene: TRBV9
clone size: once
J gene: TRBJ2-1
D gene: TRBD1
CDR3 length: 17

CDR3 DNA: TGTGCCAGCAGCTCCGATATAAGCTGGACAGAAGATAGCAATCAGCCCCAGCATTTT
CDR3 protein: CASSSDISWTEDSNQPQHF
V gene: TRBV28
clone size: once
J gene: TRBJ1-5
D gene: NA
CDR3 length: 19

CDR3 DNA: TGTGCCACCAGCAGTGTAACAGGGGACATTACCTCACCCCTCCACTTT
CDR3 protein: CATSSVTGDITSPLHF
V gene: TRBV15
clone size: NA
J gene: TRBJ1-6
D gene: TRBD1
CDR3 length: 16

CDR3 DNA: TGTGCCAGCAGCCAAGGCATCTTAGCGGGGGTCACAGATACGCAGTATTTT
CDR3 protein: CASSQGILAGVTDTQYF
V gene: TRBV4-2
clone size: few
J gene: TRBJ2-3
D gene: TRBD2
CDR3 length: 17

CDR3 DNA: TGTGCCAGTACCTCCCGGGAGAATGTAGTGAAGGCTTTCTTT
CDR3 protein: CASTSRENVVKAFF
V gene: TRBV19
clone size: NA
J gene: TRBJ1-1
D gene: NA
CDR3 length: 14

CDR3 DNA: TGTGCCAGCAGCTTATCGGGAGGAAAAGCTTTCTTT
CDR3 protein: CASSLSGGKAFF
V gene: TRBV7-9
clone size: NA
J gene: TRBJ1-1
D gene: NA
CDR3 length: 12

CDR3 DNA: TGCGCCAGCAGCCGGTTCGAGATCGTTAATTCACCCCTCCACTTT
CDR3 protein: CASSRFEIVNSPLHF
V gene: TRBV4-1
clone size: once
J gene: TRBJ1-6
D gene: NA
CDR3 length: 15

CDR3 DNA: TGTGCCAGCAGGGGACAGGGGGCCTACGAGCAGTACTTC
CDR3 protein: CASRGQGAYEQYF
V gene: TRBV6-5
clone size: NA
J gene: TRBJ2-7
D gene: TRBD1
CDR3 length: 13

CDR3 DNA: TGCAGCGTTGAAAGCCATAAGGAGTATGGCTACACCTTC
CDR3 protein: CSVESHKEYGYTF
V gene: TRBV29-1
clone size: NA
J gene: TRBJ1-2
D gene: NA
CDR3 length: 13

CDR3 DNA: TGTGCCAGCAGTTACGGGGGGGGGACCACAGATACGCAGTATTTT
CDR3 protein: CASSYGGGTTDTQYF
V gene: TRBV6-5
clone size: NA
J gene: TRBJ2-3
D gene: TRBD2
CDR3 length: 15

CDR3 DNA: TGTGCCAGCAGTGAGAGTGCAGAGGCTGAAGCTTTCTTT
CDR3 protein: CASSESAEAEAFF
V gene: TRBV6-1
clone size: few
J gene: TRBJ1-1
D gene: NA
CDR3 length: 13

CDR3 DNA: TGTGCCAGCAGCCATTCCGAGCGGGGGGTAGAAGAGACCCAGTACTTC
CDR3 protein: CASSHSERGVEETQYF
V gene: TRBV4-2
clone size: NA
J gene: TRBJ2-5
D gene: TRBD2
CDR3 length: 16

CDR3 DNA: TGTGCCAGCAGCGGAGGGGGACAGTCCACTTCCTACGAGCAGTACTTC
CDR3 protein: CASSGGGQSTSYEQYF
V gene: TRBV28
clone size: once
J gene: TRBJ2-7
D gene: NA
CDR3 length: 16

CDR3 DNA: TGTGCCAGTAGTGCCTCGACAGTACCCGGGACCGGGGAGCTGTTTTTT
CDR3 protein: CASSASTVPGTGELFF
V gene: TRBV19
clone size: NA
J gene: TRBJ2-2
D gene: NA
CDR3 length: 16

CDR3 DNA: TGCGCCAGCAGCTTTGGGGGCGGGTTGACTGAAGCTTTCTTT
CDR3 protein: CASSFGGGLTEAFF
V gene: TRBV5-1
clone size: NA
J gene: TRBJ1-1
D gene: NA
CDR3 length: 14

CDR3 DNA: TGTGCCAGCAGCCTTGGAGCCCCCTATGGCTACACCTTC
CDR3 protein: CASSLGAPYGYTF
V gene: TRBV4-2
clone size: NA
J gene: TRBJ1-2
D gene: NA
CDR3 length: 13

CDR3 DNA: TGCGCCAGCAGCGAGATTTTAGCGGGCACCACAGATACGCAGTATTTT
CDR3 protein: CASSEILAGTTDTQYF
V gene: TRBV5-1
clone size: few
J gene: TRBJ2-3
D gene: TRBD2
CDR3 length: 16

CDR3 DNA: TGTGCCAGCAGTGACTCGGGGGCGCGAGGCGGCTACACCTTC
CDR3 protein: CASSDSGARGGYTF
V gene: TRBV6-4
clone size: NA
J gene: TRBJ1-2
D gene: NA
CDR3 length: 14

CDR3 DNA: TGTGCTAGTGGTTGGGACAGAGGTGGCTACACCTTC
CDR3 protein: CASGWDRGGYTF
V gene: TRBV12-5
clone size: NA
J gene: TRBJ1-2
D gene: TRBD1
CDR3 length: 12

CDR3 DNA: TGTGCCAGCAGTGACAAGGGACAGGGAATCCACGAGCAGTACTTC
CDR3 protein: CASSDKGQGIHEQYF
V gene: TRBV2
clone size: NA
J gene: TRBJ2-7
D gene: TRBD1
CDR3 length: 15

CDR3 DNA: TGCGCCAGCAGCGGGACAGGATCAACTAATGAAAAACTGTTTTTT
CDR3 protein: CASSGTGSTNEKLFF
V gene: TRBV5-1
clone size: NA
J gene: TRBJ1-4
D gene: TRBD1
CDR3 length: 15